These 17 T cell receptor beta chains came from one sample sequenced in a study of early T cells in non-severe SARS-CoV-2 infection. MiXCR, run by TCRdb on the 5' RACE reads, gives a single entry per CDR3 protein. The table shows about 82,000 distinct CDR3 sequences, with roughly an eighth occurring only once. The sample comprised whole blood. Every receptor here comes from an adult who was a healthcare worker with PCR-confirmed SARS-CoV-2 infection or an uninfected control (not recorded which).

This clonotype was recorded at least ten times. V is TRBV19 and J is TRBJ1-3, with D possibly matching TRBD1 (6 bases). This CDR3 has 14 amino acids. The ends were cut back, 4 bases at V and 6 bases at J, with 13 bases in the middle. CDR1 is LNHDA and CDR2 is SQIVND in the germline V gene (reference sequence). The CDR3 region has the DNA TGTGCCAGTAGTACCCGACAGGACGAAAACACCATATATTTT. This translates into CASSTRQDENTIYF.

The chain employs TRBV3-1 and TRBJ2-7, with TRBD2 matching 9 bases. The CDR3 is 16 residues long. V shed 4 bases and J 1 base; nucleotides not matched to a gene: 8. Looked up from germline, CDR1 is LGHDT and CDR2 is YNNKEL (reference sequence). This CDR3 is CASSPNSGSDSYEQYF. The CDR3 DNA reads TGTGCCAGCAGCCCCAATAGCGGGAGCGATTCCTACGAGCAGTACTTC.

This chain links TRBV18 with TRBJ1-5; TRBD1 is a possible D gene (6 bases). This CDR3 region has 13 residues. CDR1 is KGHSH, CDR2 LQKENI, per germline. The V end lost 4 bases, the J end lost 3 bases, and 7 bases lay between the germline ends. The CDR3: CASSRQDNQPQHF. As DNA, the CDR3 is TGTGCCAGCTCACGACAGGACAATCAGCCCCAGCATTTT.

Here the CDR3 reads CASSLERGTDTQYF. For the CDR3, the DNA is TGTGCCAGCAGCTTAGAACGGGGCACAGATACGCAGTATTTT. This chain links TRBV11-3 with TRBJ2-3; no clear D gene. The germline V gene encodes CDR1 SGHNT and CDR2 YENEEA. V was clipped by 0 bases and J by 1 base, with 5 bases between them. The CDR3 consists of 14 residues. Full variable domain (remainder filled in from reference TRBV11-3 and TRBJ2-3): EAGVVQSPRYKIIEKKQPVAFWCNPISGHNTLYWYLQNLGQGPELLIRYENEEAVDDSQLPKDRFSAERLKGVDSTLKIQPAELGDSAVYLCASSLERGTDTQYFGPGTRLTVL.

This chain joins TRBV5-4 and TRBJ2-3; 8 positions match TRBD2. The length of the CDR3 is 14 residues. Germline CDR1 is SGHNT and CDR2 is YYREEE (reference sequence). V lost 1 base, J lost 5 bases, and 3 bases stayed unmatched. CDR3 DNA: TGTGCCAGCAGCTTGAGCGGGAGTGGAGATACGCAGTATTTT. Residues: CASSLSGSGDTQYF. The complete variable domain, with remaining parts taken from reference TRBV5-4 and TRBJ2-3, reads ETGVTQSPTHLIKTRGQQVTLRCSSQSGHNTVSWYQQALGQGPQFIFQYYREEENGRGNFPPRFSGLQFPNYSSELNVNALELDDSALYLCASSLSGSGDTQYFGPGTRLTVL.

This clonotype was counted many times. The CDR3: CASSDSTRNTGELFF. Here the CDR3 DNA reads TGTGCCAGCAGTGATTCCACAAGAAACACCGGGGAGCTGTTTTTT. V is TRBV6-1 and J is TRBJ2-2, with D uncertain. The V end was cut by 3 bases, the J end by 2 bases, with 10 bases between. The CDR3 has 15 residues. CDR1 and CDR2 from the germline V gene are MNHNS and SASEGT.

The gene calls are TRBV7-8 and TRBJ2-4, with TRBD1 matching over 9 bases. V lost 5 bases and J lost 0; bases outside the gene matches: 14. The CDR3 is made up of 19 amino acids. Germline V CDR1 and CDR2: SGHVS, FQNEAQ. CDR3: CASSPSWDRDQVAKNIQYF. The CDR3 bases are TGTGCCAGCAGCCCAAGCTGGGACAGGGATCAGGTAGCCAAAAACATTCAGTACTTC.

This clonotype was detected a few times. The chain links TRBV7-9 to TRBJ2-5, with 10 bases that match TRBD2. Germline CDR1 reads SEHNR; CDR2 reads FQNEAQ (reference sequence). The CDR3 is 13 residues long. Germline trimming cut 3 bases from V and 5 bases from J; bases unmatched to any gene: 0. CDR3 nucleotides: TGTGCCAGCAGCTTGGGACTAGCGGAGACCCAGTACTTC. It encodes CASSLGLAETQYF.

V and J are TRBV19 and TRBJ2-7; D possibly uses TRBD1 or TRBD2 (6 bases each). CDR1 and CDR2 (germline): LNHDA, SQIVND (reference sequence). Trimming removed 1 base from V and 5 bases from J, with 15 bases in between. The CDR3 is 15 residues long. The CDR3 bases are TGTGCCAGTAGTATAGCCGGGGGCTTCGGCGACGAGCAGTACTTC. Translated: CASSIAGGFGDEQYF.

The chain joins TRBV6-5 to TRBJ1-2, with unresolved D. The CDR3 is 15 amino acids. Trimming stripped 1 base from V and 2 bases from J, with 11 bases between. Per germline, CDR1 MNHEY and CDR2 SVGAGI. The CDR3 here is CASSYFGRANYGYTF. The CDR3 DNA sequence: TGTGCCAGCAGTTACTTTGGCAGAGCCAACTATGGCTACACCTTC.

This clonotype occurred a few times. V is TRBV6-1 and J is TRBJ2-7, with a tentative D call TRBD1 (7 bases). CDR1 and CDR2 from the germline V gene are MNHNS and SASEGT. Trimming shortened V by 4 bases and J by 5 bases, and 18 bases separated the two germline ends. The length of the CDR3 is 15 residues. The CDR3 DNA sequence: TGTGCCAGCAGTGGACTGACAGGGAGGTTTAACGAGCAGTACTTC. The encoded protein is CASSGLTGRFNEQYF.

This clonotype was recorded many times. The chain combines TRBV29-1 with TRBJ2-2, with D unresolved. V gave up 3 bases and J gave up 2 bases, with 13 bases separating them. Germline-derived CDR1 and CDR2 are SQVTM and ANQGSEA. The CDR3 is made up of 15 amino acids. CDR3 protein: CSVELRGTNTGELFF. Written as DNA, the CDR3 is TGCAGCGTTGAGTTGCGCGGAACCAACACCGGGGAGCTGTTTTTT.

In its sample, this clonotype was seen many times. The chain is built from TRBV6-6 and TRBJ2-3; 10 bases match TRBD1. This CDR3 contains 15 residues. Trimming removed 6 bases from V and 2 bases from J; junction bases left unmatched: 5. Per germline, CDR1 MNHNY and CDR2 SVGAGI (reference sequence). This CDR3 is CASSRTGGATDTQYF. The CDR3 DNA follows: TGTGCCAGCAGCAGGACAGGGGGTGCCACAGATACGCAGTATTTT.

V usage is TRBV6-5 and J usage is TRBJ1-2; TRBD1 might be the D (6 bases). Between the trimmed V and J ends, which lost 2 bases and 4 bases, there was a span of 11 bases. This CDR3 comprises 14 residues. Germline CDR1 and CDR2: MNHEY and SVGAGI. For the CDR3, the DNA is TGTGCCAGCAGTTACATGGACAGAACCTATGGCTACACCTTC. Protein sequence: CASSYMDRTYGYTF.

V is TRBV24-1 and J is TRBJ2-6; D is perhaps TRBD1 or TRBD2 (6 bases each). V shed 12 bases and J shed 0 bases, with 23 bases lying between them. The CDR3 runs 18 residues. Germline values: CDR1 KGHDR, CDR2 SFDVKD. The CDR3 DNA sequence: TGTGCCCCTCACGTATCGGGGGCCGCCTTCTCTGGGGCCAACGTCCTGACTTTC. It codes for CAPHVSGAAFSGANVLTF.

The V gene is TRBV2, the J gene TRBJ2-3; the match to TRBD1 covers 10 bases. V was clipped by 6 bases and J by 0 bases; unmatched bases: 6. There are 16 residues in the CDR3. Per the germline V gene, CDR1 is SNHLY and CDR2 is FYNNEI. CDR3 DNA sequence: TGTGCCAGCAGCAGGGACAGGGGCTCTAGCACAGATACGCAGTATTTT. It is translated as CASSRDRGSSTDTQYF. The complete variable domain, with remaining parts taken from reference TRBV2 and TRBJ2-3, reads EPEVTQTPSHQVTQMGQEVILRCVPISNHLYFYWYRQILGQKVEFLVSFYNNEISEKSEIFDDQFSVERPDGSNFTLKIRSTKLEDSAMYFCASSRDRGSSTDTQYFGPGTRLTVL.

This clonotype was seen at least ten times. The CDR3 region has the DNA TGTGCCAGCAGCGCATACCAGAGACCGGGACCGCCCTACGAGCAGTACTTC. The encoded protein is CASSAYQRPGPPYEQYF. The rearrangement joins TRBV9 to TRBJ2-7, with D perhaps TRBD1 or TRBD2 (5 bases each). The CDR3 loop spans 17 amino acids. Germline CDR1 is SGDLS and CDR2 is YYNGEE. Between the trimmed V and J ends, which lost 3 bases and 2 bases, there was a span of 21 bases.